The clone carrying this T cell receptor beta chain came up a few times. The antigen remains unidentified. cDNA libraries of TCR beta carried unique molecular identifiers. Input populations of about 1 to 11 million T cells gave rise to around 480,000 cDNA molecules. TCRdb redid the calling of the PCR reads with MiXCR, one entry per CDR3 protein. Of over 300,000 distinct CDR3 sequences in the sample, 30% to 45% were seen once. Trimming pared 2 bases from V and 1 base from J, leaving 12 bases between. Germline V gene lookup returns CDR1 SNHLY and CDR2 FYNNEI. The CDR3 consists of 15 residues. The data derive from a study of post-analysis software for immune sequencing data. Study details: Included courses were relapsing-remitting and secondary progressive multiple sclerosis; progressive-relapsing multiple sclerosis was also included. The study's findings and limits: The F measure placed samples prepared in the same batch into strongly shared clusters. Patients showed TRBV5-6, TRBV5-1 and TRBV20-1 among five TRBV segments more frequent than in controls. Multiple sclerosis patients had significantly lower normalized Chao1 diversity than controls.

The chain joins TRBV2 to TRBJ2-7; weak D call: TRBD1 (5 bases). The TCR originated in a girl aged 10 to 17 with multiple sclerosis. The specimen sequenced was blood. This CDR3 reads CASSEFGASSYEQYF. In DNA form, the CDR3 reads TGTGCCAGCAGTGAATTTGGGGCATCATCCTACGAGCAGTACTTC.